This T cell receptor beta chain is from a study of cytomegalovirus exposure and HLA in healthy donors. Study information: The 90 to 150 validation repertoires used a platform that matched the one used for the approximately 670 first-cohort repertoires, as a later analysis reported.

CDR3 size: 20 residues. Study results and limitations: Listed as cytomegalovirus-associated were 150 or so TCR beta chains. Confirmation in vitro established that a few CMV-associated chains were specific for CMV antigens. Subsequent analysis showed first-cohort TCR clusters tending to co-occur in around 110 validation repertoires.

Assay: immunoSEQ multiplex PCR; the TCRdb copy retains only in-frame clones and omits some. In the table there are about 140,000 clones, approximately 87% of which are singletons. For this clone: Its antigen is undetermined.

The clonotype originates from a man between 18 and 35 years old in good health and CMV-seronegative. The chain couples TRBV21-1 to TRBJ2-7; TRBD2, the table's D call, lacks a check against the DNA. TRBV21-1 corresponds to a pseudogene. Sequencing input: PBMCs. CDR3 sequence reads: CASSKEKRDRGRLAGYEQYF. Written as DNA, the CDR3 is TGTGCCAGCAGCAAAGAGAAAAGGGACAGGGGGCGACTAGCGGGGTACGAGCAGTACTTC.